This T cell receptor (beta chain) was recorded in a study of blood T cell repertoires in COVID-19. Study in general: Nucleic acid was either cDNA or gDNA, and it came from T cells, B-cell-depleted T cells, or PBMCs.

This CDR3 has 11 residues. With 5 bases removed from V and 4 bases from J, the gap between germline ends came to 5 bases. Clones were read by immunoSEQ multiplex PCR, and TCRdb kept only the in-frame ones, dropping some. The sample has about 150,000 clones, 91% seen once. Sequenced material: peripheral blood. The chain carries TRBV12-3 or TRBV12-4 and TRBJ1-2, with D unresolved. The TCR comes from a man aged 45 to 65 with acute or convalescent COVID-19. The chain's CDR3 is CASSPSYGYTF. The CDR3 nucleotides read TGTGCCAGCAGTCCGTCCTATGGCTACACCTTC.